A single count supports the clone carrying this T cell receptor beta chain. Its antigen is unidentified. Germline V CDR1 and CDR2: MNHNS, SASEGT. Unmatched junction bases numbered 7, after V lost 4 bases and J lost 2 bases. The CDR3 runs 16 residues. The data were obtained in a study of siplizumab effects on memory and regulatory T cells. Assays covered roughly 9.8 x 10^4 TCR templates per sample. Generated by immunoSEQ multiplex PCR, the TCRdb table keeps only in-frame clones and is missing some. The sample consists of approximately 100,000 clones, 90% to 95% of them appearing once. Study-wide results and limits: Mapping to unstimulated subsets was achieved for only a minor fraction of alloreactive clones. Both greater diversity than memory cells and a major contribution to the alloresponse seemed to characterize naive T cells. Mappable alloreactive CD4+ clones came from Treg cells around 65% of the time on average with siplizumab, against approximately 26% in controls.

The specimen sequenced was non-Treg CD4+ T cells sorted from blood. This sequence originates from a human donor in good health. This sequence joins TRBV6-1 and TRBJ2-1, with 8 bases that match TRBD2. The DNA for the CDR3 is TGTGCCAGCAGTGGAAAGCGGGAGAGAACCTACAATGAGCAGTTCTTC. Residues: CASSGKRERTYNEQFF.